Included here is one T cell receptor (beta chain) sequence, with context. Its antigen is not identified. The data stem from a study of blood T cells in healthy people across ages. Findings of the study overall: Diversity estimates drawn from one million T cells were deemed underestimates.

Combining a sample-barcoded 5' primer with a J-beta primer mix, a second PCR ran for about 7 to 11 cycles. MiXCR was run by TCRdb on the 5' RACE reads, yielding one entry per CDR3 protein. In the table there are 1.5 million to 2 million distinct CDR3 sequences, roughly 30% of which are singletons. The trim removed 3 bases at V and 9 bases at J, leaving 5 bases unmatched. This CDR3 is 13 amino acids long. CDR1 is SGHTA and CDR2 is FQGTGA in the germline V gene. V gene TRBV7-3 combines with J gene TRBJ1-2, with 9 bases identical to TRBD1. The TCR sequence derives from a woman aged 25 to 39 in good health. Sequenced sample: blood. This CDR3 reads CASSFTDRGSYTF. The CDR3 DNA follows: TGTGCCAGCAGCTTTACGGACAGGGGTAGCTACACCTTC. The entire variable domain, with the rest obtained from reference TRBV7-3 and TRBJ1-2, is as follows: GAGVSQTPSNKVTEKGKYVELRCDPISGHTALYWYRQSLGQGPEFLIYFQGTGAADDSGLPNDRFFAVRPEGSVSTLKIQRTERGDSAVYLCASSFTDRGSYTFGSGTRLTVV.